The TCR beta chain under discussion was sequenced for a study of beta chain features in type 1 diabetes. For the study at large: All of the samples together had around 110,000,000 sorted cells examined. Broader study findings: People with Type 1 diabetes carried modestly yet significantly shorter TCRB CDR3s in all four CD4+ subsets.

This clone was recorded a few times. The antigen remains unidentified. The CDR3 length is 15 residues. Between the trimmed V and J ends, which lost 0 bases and 2 bases, there was a span of 10 bases. The germline V gene has CDR1 MGHRA and CDR2 YSYEKL. cDNA synthesis used the whole RNA isolate, giving expressed TCRB sequences. Sequencing used immunoSEQ multiplex PCR; TCRdb keeps in-frame clones, though not all of them. The table records 150,000 to 190,000 clones, over 9% of them present only once. Sequenced material: central memory CD4+ T cells from blood. V gene TRBV4-1 combines with J gene TRBJ1-2; the D is unclear. The origin of this receptor is a man younger than 45 with type 1 diabetes. This CDR3 is CASSQDQRENYGYTF. CDR3 DNA: TGCGCCAGCAGCCAAGATCAAAGGGAGAACTATGGCTACACCTTC.